A selection of T cell receptor beta chains follows, all from one sample in a study of vaccination effects on CD4 cells after COVID-19. Repertoires were generated with immunoSEQ multiplex PCR, while TCRdb's copy carries only in-frame clones and drops some. The table lists about 73,000 clones, roughly 75% of them singletons. These receptors are not linked to any known antigen. The sequenced sample was CD4+ T cells from PBMCs cultured without peptide, obtained after COVID-19 vaccination. The receptor set was obtained from a human donor who received a COVID-19 vaccine. Both conserved end residues are part of each CDR3. A D gene is named only where the DNA matches it firmly. Clone size is given for some rows only: seen once, a few or many times, or a class if the clone is expanded.

d_gene	j_gene	abundance	v_gene	CDR3aa	CDR3nt
-	TRBJ1-1	-	TRBV7-3	CASSFGENTEAFF	TGTGCCAGCAGCTTCGGTGAGAACACTGAAGCTTTCTTT
TRBD1	TRBJ1-2	-	TRBV28	CASSSNRGEGYGYTF	TGTGCCAGCAGTTCAAACAGGGGGGAAGGCTATGGCTACACCTTC
TRBD1	TRBJ1-2	-	TRBV29-1	CSVEGMTGIYGYTF	TGCAGCGTTGAAGGAATGACAGGGATCTATGGCTACACCTTC
-	TRBJ1-3	few	TRBV6-6	CASSIQVGSGNTIYF	TGTGCCAGCAGTATCCAAGTCGGCTCTGGAAACACCATATATTTT
-	TRBJ2-3	few	TRBV5-4	CASSLAGGGADTQYF	TGTGCCAGCAGCTTGGCAGGGGGAGGGGCAGATACGCAGTATTTT
-	TRBJ1-1	once	TRBV18	CASSPQEGPRAFF	TGTGCCAGCTCACCACAGGAGGGGCCCAGAGCTTTCTTT
TRBD2	TRBJ2-5	-	TRBV24-1	CATSDTGTSGGETQYF	TGTGCCACCAGTGATACCGGGACTAGCGGGGGAGAGACCCAGTACTTC
-	TRBJ2-2	few	TRBV6-5	CASSYSAGETGELFF	TGTGCCAGCAGTTACTCTGCAGGGGAGACCGGGGAGCTGTTTTTT
-	TRBJ1-3	-	TRBV12-5	CASGLLGNTIYF	TGTGCTAGTGGTTTGCTTGGAAACACCATATATTTT
TRBD1	TRBJ2-6	-	TRBV19	CASSAVNPKPTGAGANVLTF	TGTGCCAGTAGTGCAGTAAACCCGAAACCGACAGGGGCTGGGGCCAACGTCCTGACTTTC
-	TRBJ1-4	-	TRBV6-6	CASSYSSQGNEKLFF	TGTGCCAGCAGTTACTCGTCACAGGGTAACGAAAAACTGTTTTTT
-	TRBJ1-2	-	TRBV2	CASTTVNYGYTF	TGTGCCAGCACGACAGTAAACTATGGCTACACCTTC
-	TRBJ1-3	few	TRBV9	CASSVVGSGNTIYF	TGTGCCAGCAGCGTAGTAGGGTCTGGAAACACCATATATTTT
TRBD2	TRBJ2-5	-	TRBV28	CASSFGAGGSLETQYF	TGTGCCAGCAGTTTTGGGGCGGGGGGGTCTTTAGAGACCCAGTACTTC
-	TRBJ1-5	few	TRBV6-5	CASNAPGSNQPQHF	TGTGCCAGCAACGCACCGGGCAGCAATCAGCCCCAGCATTTT
-	TRBJ1-6	-	TRBV6-5	CASSYRGSSPLHF	TGTGCCAGCAGTTACCGGGGAAGCTCACCCCTCCACTTT
TRBD1	TRBJ2-5	-	TRBV5-1	CASSEQGLETQYF	TGCGCCAGCAGCGAACAGGGGTTGGAGACCCAGTACTTC
TRBD1	TRBJ1-3	few	TRBV4-1	CASSQANLGTAGNTIYF	TGCGCCAGCAGCCAAGCGAATCTCGGGACAGCTGGAAACACCATATATTTT
-	TRBJ1-1	few	TRBV7-2	CASSLVSGGGKRAEAFF	TGTGCCAGCAGCTTAGTTTCGGGAGGAGGTAAGAGAGCTGAAGCTTTCTTT
-	TRBJ2-3	-	TRBV9	CASSAMPGPDTQYF	TGTGCCAGCAGCGCCATGCCGGGACCTGATACGCAGTATTTT
-	TRBJ1-2	-	TRBV5-1	CASSLVGEGYTF	TGCGCCAGCAGCTTGGTGGGGGAAGGCTACACCTTC
-	TRBJ1-2	-	TRBV2	CASTRENYGYTF	TGTGCCAGCACGAGGGAGAACTATGGCTACACCTTC
TRBD2	TRBJ2-1	-	TRBV3-1/TRBV3-2	CASSQVWRGGEFF	TGTGCCAGCAGCCAAGTTTGGCGGGGGGGGGAGTTCTTC
-	TRBJ2-1	once	TRBV18	CASSSRREDPQRGEQFF	TGTGCCAGCTCAAGCAGGCGAGAGGACCCACAGCGCGGTGAGCAGTTCTTC
-	TRBJ2-6	-	TRBV20-1	CSASVGSGANVLTF	TGCAGTGCTAGTGTCGGCTCTGGGGCCAACGTCCTGACTTTC
TRBD1	TRBJ1-2	-	TRBV20-1	CSVRRTGGYTF	TGCAGTGTCCGAAGGACAGGAGGCTACACCTTC
TRBD1	TRBJ1-1	-	TRBV7-2	CASSPRRQGGMNTEAFF	TGTGCCAGCAGCCCAAGAAGGCAGGGGGGCATGAACACTGAAGCTTTCTTT
-	TRBJ1-1	-	TRBV6-5	CASRIQKNTEAFF	TGTGCCAGCAGGATACAGAAGAACACTGAAGCTTTCTTT
-	TRBJ2-1	-	TRBV9	CASSVGPRANEQFF	TGTGCCAGCAGCGTAGGCCCTCGGGCGAATGAGCAGTTCTTC
-	TRBJ2-3	-	TRBV5-1	CASSFSDRNTDTQYF	TGCGCCAGCAGCTTTTCGGACAGAAACACAGATACGCAGTATTTT
TRBD1	TRBJ1-4	few	TRBV9	CASSKGQGARTNEKLFF	TGTGCCAGCAGCAAGGGACAGGGGGCGAGGACTAATGAAAAACTGTTTTTT
-	TRBJ1-1	-	TRBV5-1	CASTRGGRNTEAFF	TGCGCCAGCACTAGAGGGGGGAGGAACACTGAAGCTTTCTTT
-	TRBJ2-2	few	TRBV6-2/TRBV6-3	CASSYGGQANTGELFF	TGTGCCAGCAGTTACGGAGGTCAGGCGAACACCGGGGAGCTGTTTTTT
TRBD2	TRBJ2-5	-	TRBV9	CASSVGASGLQETQYF	TGTGCCAGCAGCGTAGGCGCTAGCGGTCTCCAAGAGACCCAGTACTTC
TRBD1	TRBJ1-5	few	TRBV2	CASSGPGQGGGSNQPQHF	TGTGCCAGCAGTGGACCGGGACAGGGAGGTGGTAGCAATCAGCCCCAGCATTTT
-	TRBJ2-5	-	TRBV10-3	CAIRAGTGGETQYF	TGTGCCATCAGGGCCGGGACCGGGGGAGAGACCCAGTACTTC
TRBD2	TRBJ2-1	-	TRBV7-3	CASSLTGSGGANEQFF	TGTGCCAGCAGCTTAACGGGTTCGGGGGGGGCGAATGAGCAGTTCTTC
-	TRBJ2-1	-	TRBV9	CASSVVEQFF	TGTGCCAGCAGCGTAGTTGAGCAGTTCTTC
TRBD2	TRBJ2-1	-	TRBV11-2	CASSSGEAGYNEQFF	TGTGCCAGCAGCTCGGGGGAAGCGGGGTACAATGAGCAGTTCTTC
-	TRBJ2-1	-	TRBV7-3	CASSSQGLSYNEQFF	TGTGCCAGCAGCTCACAGGGATTGTCCTACAATGAGCAGTTCTTC